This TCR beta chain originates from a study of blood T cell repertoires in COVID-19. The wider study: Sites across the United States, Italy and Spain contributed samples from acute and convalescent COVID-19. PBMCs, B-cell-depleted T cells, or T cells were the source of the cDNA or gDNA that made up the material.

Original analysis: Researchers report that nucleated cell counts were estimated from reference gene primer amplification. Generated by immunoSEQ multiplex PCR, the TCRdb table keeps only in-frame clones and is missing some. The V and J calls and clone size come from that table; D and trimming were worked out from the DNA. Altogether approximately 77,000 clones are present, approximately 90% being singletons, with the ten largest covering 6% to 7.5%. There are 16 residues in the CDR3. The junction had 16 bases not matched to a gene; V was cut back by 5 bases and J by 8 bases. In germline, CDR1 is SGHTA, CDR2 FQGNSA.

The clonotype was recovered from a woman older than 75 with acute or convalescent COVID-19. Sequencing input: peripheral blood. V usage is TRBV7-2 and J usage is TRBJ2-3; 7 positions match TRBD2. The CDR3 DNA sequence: TGTGCCAGCAGCCTAAGAGGGACTATTCCCTCCACTACGCAGTATTTT. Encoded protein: CASSLRGTIPSTTQYF.